This T cell receptor (beta chain) was sequenced in a study of T-cell reconstitution after alpha-beta-depleted transplantation in children. Construction of the TCRbeta library involved unique molecular identifiers. TCRdb used MiXCR to reprocess the PCR reads, holding one entry per CDR3 protein. This table holds fewer than 350,000 distinct CDR3 sequences, around a tenth found once. The CDR3 covers 13 residues. Trimming shortened V by 8 bases and J by 0 bases, and 13 bases separated the two germline ends. Germline V gene data show CDR1 as GTSNPN and CDR2 as SVGIG (reference sequence). This clonotype has at least ten counts.

This specimen consisted of peripheral blood, obtained 180 days after TCRalphabeta/CD19-depleted stem cell transplant. The rearrangement uses TRBV30 and TRBJ1-1; D not certain. This TCR came from a male patient between 2 and 10 years old who had a stem cell transplant for chronic granulomatous disease, so the T cells may come from the graft donor. CDR3 sequence (DNA): TGTGCCCCCCGGGGTGAGATGAACACTGAAGCTTTCTTT. This encodes CAPRGEMNTEAFF.